Following are 17 T cell receptor beta chains from one sample sequenced in a study of blood T cell repertoires in COVID-19. The repertoire was sequenced with immunoSEQ multiplex PCR; TCRdb's copy has only in-frame clones and lacks some. The table includes over 75,000 clones, 75% to 85% detected once. Sequenced: peripheral blood. The origin of the receptors is a woman aged 70-85 years with acute or convalescent COVID-19.

The J gene is TRBJ2-3, the V gene TRBV30, with 13 positions matching TRBD2. CDR3 size: 16 residues. Germline lookup yields CDR1 GTSNPN and CDR2 SVGIG (reference sequence). Trimming at V came to 1 base and at J to 5 bases, leaving 6 bases not matched to a gene. CDR3 amino acids: CAWSAGLAGVRDTQYF. Here the CDR3 DNA reads TGTGCCTGGAGTGCTGGACTAGCGGGAGTTAGAGATACGCAGTATTTT.

This clone was found once. The chain uses TRBV5-1 and TRBJ1-2, with 7 bases fitting TRBD1. Germline lookup yields CDR1 SGHRS and CDR2 YFSETQ. The CDR3 sequence is 15 residues long. Trimming removed 2 bases from V and 3 bases from J; junction bases left unmatched: 7. DNA of the CDR3: TGCGCCAGCAGCTTAGGGGGCAAGAACGACTATGGCTACACCTTC. Translation: CASSLGGKNDYGYTF.

This chain joins TRBV3-1 (or the pseudogene TRBV3-2) and TRBJ2-2; a possible D gene is TRBD2 (5 bases). This CDR3 spans 15 amino acids. The germline V gene has CDR1 LGHDT and CDR2 YNNKEL (reference sequence). The ends were cut back, 0 bases at V and 9 bases at J, with 14 bases in the middle. The DNA of the CDR3 is TGTGCCAGCAGCCAAGATGGGGTGCCTAGCCGGGAGCTGTTTTTT. It yields the protein CASSQDGVPSRELFF.

This rearrangement joins TRBV21-1 to TRBJ2-1; the DNA was not used to check the table's D call, TRBD2. TRBV21-1 is flagged as a pseudogene. The CDR3 is 16 residues long. Written as DNA, the CDR3 is TGTGCCAGCAGCAAATGGTGGGGCGGGAGGGCCTGTGAGCAGTTCTTC. Translating gives CASSKWWGGRACEQFF.

This rearrangement joins TRBV28 to TRBJ1-5, with D possibly matching TRBD1 (5 bases). V gave up 6 bases and J gave up 2 bases, with 14 bases separating them. From germline, CDR1 is MDHEN and CDR2 SYDVKM. The CDR3 runs to 15 residues. CDR3 protein: CASRAGRARNQPQHF. The CDR3 coding sequence is TGTGCCAGCAGGGCGGGACGAGCCCGCAATCAGCCCCAGCATTTT.

The chain joins TRBV5-6 to TRBJ1-2, with 7 bases matching TRBD1. The CDR3 totals 15 residues. J was trimmed by 1 base and V by 5 bases; bases with no gene match: 8. CDR1 and CDR2 from the germline V gene are SGHDT and YYEEEE. The CDR3 is CASSSGQWINYGYTF. CDR3 nucleotide sequence: TGTGCCAGCAGTTCGGGACAGTGGATTAACTATGGCTACACCTTC.

This chain uses TRBV2 with TRBJ2-6; 7 positions agree with TRBD1. The CDR3 has 15 residues. CDR1 is SNHLY, CDR2 FYNNEI, per germline. V lost 4 bases and J lost 2; bases outside the gene matches: 2. This CDR3 reads CASSAQGTGANVLTF. CDR3 sequence (DNA): TGTGCCAGCAGTGCACAGGGGACTGGGGCCAACGTCCTGACTTTC.

This rearrangement joins TRBV7-9 to TRBJ1-5; 8 bases map to TRBD1. The CDR3 covers 15 residues. With V trimmed by 5 bases and J by 3 bases, 6 bases remained unmatched. CDR1 SEHNR and CDR2 FQNEAQ come from the germline V gene (reference sequence). The chain's CDR3 is CASSPPGGVNQPQHF. The DNA of the CDR3 is TGTGCCAGCAGCCCTCCAGGGGGCGTCAATCAGCCCCAGCATTTT. Combining the CDR3 with reference TRBV7-9 and TRBJ1-5 gives the whole variable domain DTGVSQNPRHKITKRGQNVTFRCDPISEHNRLYWYRQTLGQGPEFLTYFQNEAQLEKSRLLSDRFSAERPKGSFSTLEIQRTEQGDSAMYLCASSPPGGVNQPQHFGDGTRLSIL.

The rearrangement links TRBV7-2 to TRBJ1-1; D unresolved. CDR1 and CDR2 (germline): SGHTA, FQGNSA. The V and J ends lost 7 bases and 0 bases respectively, with 15 bases between them. The CDR3 has 15 amino acids. The CDR3 DNA reads TGTGCCAGCACCCTTTGGGCAGTGATGAACACTGAAGCTTTCTTT. Translation gives CASTLWAVMNTEAFF.

On this clone itself: The sample contains more than one DNA sequence encoding this CDR3. The gene calls are TRBV6-1 and TRBJ2-3, with TRBD1 as a possible D gene (5 bases). Trimming stripped 3 bases from V and 6 bases from J, with 10 bases between. Germline loops: CDR1 MNHNS, CDR2 SASEGT. This CDR3 comprises 13 residues. For the CDR3, the DNA is TGTGCCAGCAGTGAGATTAGGGGTGATACGCAGTATTTT. Translation: CASSEIRGDTQYF.

The rearrangement uses TRBV10-2 and TRBJ1-5; no clear D. Trimming left V 7 bases short and J 2 bases short, with 15 bases between. CDR1 and CDR2 (germline): WSHSY, SAAADI. The CDR3 length is 15 residues. The CDR3 loop reads CASKDDDGGNQPQHF. The CDR3 DNA sequence: TGCGCCAGCAAAGACGATGACGGGGGCAATCAGCCCCAGCATTTT.

This chain uses TRBV3-1 (or the pseudogene TRBV3-2) with TRBJ2-2; D unclear. The CDR3 has 16 residues. Per germline, CDR1 LGHDT and CDR2 YNNKEL (reference sequence). Trimming cost V 1 base and J 5 bases, with 14 bases left between them. CDR3 in amino acids: CASSQAVDVLTGELFF. The CDR3 region has the DNA TGTGCCAGCAGCCAAGCTGTAGATGTTCTGACCGGGGAGCTGTTTTTT.

The V and J genes are TRBV7-7 and TRBJ2-2; possibly TRBD1 for D (7 bases). Germline CDR1 is SSHAT and CDR2 is FNYEAQ (reference sequence). This CDR3 is 14 amino acids long. V was shortened by 5 bases and J by 2 bases, with 9 bases between the two germline ends. CDR3 DNA: TGTGCCAGCAGCGGAGGGGGCAACACCGGGGAGCTGTTTTTT. Its protein is CASSGGGNTGELFF. Variable domain in full (rest from reference TRBV7-7 and TRBJ2-2): GAGVSQSPRYKVTKRGQDVTLRCDPISSHATLYWYQQALGQGPEFLTYFNYEAQPDKSGLPSDRFSAERPEGSISTLTIQRTEQRDSAMYRCASSGGGNTGELFFGEGSRLTVL.

The chain combines TRBV13 with TRBJ2-2; 8 nucleotides align to TRBD1. CDR1 and CDR2 (germline): PRHDT, FYEKMQ (reference sequence). The CDR3 runs 16 residues. J was trimmed by 3 bases and V by 4 bases; bases with no gene match: 7. The CDR3 here is CASSSLRTGYTGELFF. Here the CDR3 DNA reads TGTGCCAGCAGCTCCTTGCGGACAGGGTACACCGGGGAGCTGTTTTTT.

The V call is TRBV7-8, the J call TRBJ1-3; D uncertain. The CDR3 loop spans 14 amino acids. Germline V gene lookup returns CDR1 SGHVS and CDR2 FQNEAQ. V lost 1 base and J 2 bases, leaving 6 bases between the germline ends. CDR3 DNA sequence: TGTGCCAGCAGCTTAGGGAGGACTGGAAACACCATATATTTT. Translation: CASSLGRTGNTIYF.

This chain joins TRBV2 and TRBJ2-7; 11 bases are shared with TRBD2. The CDR3 is made up of 17 amino acids. Germline CDR1 is SNHLY and CDR2 is FYNNEI. With 0 bases clipped from V and 5 bases from J, the junction kept 9 bases outside the gene matches. CDR3 sequence (DNA): TGTGCCAGCAGTGAAGCCCGACTAGCGGGAAAACTCCACGAGCAGTACTTC. It is translated as CASSEARLAGKLHEQYF. Based on the CDR3 plus reference TRBV2 and TRBJ2-7, the full variable domain is EPEVTQTPSHQVTQMGQEVILRCVPISNHLYFYWYRQILGQKVEFLVSFYNNEISEKSEIFDDQFSVERPDGSNFTLKIRSTKLEDSAMYFCASSEARLAGKLHEQYFGPGTRLTVT.

V usage is TRBV24-1 and J usage is TRBJ2-2, with 14 positions matching TRBD2. The CDR3 runs 17 residues. Losses at the gene ends were 4 bases for V and 3 bases for J; bases not matched to a gene: 3. In germline, CDR1 is KGHDR, CDR2 SFDVKD. The CDR3 here is CATSDMGLAGDTGELFF. The CDR3 DNA sequence: TGTGCCACCAGTGACATGGGACTAGCGGGAGACACCGGGGAGCTGTTTTTT.